This T cell receptor (beta chain) was retrieved from a study of shared T cell receptors in the human thymus. This table comes from immunoSEQ multiplex PCR, and its TCRdb copy is limited to in-frame clones, with some not included. Of 700,000 or so clones detected, 80% to 90% appear once; the ten largest clones hold 0.0095% to 0.013%. In its sample, this clone was seen once. Germline loops: CDR1 SNHLY, CDR2 FYNNEI. Trimming left V 4 bases short and J 4 bases short, with 10 bases between. This CDR3 has 13 amino acids. The same sample was also used in a study of human thymus T cells. That source notes: Corrective heart surgery yielded the resections from which the thymus tissue came.

This TCR came from a girl less than two years old with a congenital heart defect. The V and J genes are TRBV2 and TRBJ1-1; D is possibly TRBD1 (6 bases). The sample was thymocytes. This CDR3 is CASSAVRGTEAFF. The CDR3, as DNA: TGTGCCAGCAGTGCGGTCAGGGGCACTGAAGCTTTCTTT.